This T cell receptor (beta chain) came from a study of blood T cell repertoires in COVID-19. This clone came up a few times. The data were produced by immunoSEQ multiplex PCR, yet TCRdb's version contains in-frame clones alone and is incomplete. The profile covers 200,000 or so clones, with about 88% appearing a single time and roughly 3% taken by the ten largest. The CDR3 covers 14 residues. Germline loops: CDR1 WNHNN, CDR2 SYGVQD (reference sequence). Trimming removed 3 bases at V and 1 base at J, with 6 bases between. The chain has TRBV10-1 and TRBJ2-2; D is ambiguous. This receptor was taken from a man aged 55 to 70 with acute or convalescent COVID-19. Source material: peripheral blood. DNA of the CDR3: TGCGCCAGCAGTGACCCAGGGAACACCGGGGAGCTGTTTTTT. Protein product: CASSDPGNTGELFF.